Below, one T cell receptor beta chain is given with its context. Antigen unknown. Using a J-beta primer mix together with a sample-barcoded 5' primer, a second PCR was run for 7 to 11 cycles. TCRdb redid the calling of the 5' RACE reads with MiXCR, one entry per CDR3 protein. The repertoire holds about 970,000 distinct CDR3 sequences, with 51% as singletons. This entry belongs to a study of blood T cells in healthy people across ages. Study overall: Per two T cells, about one barcoded beta molecule was captured through template switching.

The ends lost 2 bases at V and 14 bases at J; junction bases unmatched: 5. The CDR3 extends over 12 amino acids. CDR1 and CDR2 (germline): MNHEY, SMNVEV (reference sequence). Study-wide points: Estimated diversity, derived from one million T cells, was regarded as an underestimate. PBMCs left unsorted prevented a conclusive naive versus antigen-experienced comparison.

The sequencing input was blood. The chain combines TRBV27 with TRBJ1-4; 7 positions agree with TRBD1. The receptor was derived from a woman in her sixties or seventies in good health. CDR3 in amino acids: CASSLRQGRLFF. CDR3 nucleotides: TGTGCCAGCAGTTTACGACAGGGCCGGCTGTTTTTT.